The TCR beta chain described here comes from a study of Graves' ophthalmopathy and Graves' hyperthyroidism. TCR beta CDR3 regions were amplified from RNA transcripts. In the first round, RT-PCR was carried out with HTBI primers, and a multiplex PCR formed the second round. Each CDR3 protein gets one entry after TCRdb re-called the multiplex PCR reads with MiXCR. This table holds about 500,000 distinct CDR3 sequences, approximately 37% found once. Hyperthyroidism patients, aged 18 to 65, were newly diagnosed, under 2 months' duration. The germline CDR1 and CDR2 sequences are SNHLY and FYNNEI. This CDR3 has 11 amino acids. Trimming took 6 bases from V and 12 from J; bases not matched to a gene: 7.

The sample consisted of peripheral blood or thyroid tissue (not recorded which). The chain combines TRBV2 with TRBJ1-2; 7 bases are shared with TRBD1. The TCR was taken from an adult man with Graves' hyperthyroidism. In DNA form, the CDR3 reads TGTGCCAGCAGAGTAGGGGGCGTGAACACCTTC. This translates into CASRVGGVNTF.